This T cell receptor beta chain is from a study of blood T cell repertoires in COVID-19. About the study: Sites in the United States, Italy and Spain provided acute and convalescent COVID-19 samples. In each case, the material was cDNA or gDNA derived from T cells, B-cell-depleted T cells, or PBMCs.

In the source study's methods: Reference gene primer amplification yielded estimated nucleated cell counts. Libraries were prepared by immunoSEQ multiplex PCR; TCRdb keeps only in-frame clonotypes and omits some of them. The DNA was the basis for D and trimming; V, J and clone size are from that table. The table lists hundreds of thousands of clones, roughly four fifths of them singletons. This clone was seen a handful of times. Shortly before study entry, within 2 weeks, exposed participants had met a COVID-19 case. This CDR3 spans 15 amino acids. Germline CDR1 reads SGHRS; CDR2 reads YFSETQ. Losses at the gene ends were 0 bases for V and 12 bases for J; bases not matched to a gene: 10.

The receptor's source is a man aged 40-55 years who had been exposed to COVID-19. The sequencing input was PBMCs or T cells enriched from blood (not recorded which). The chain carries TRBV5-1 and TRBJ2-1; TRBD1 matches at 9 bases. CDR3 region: CASSLAGQGPQGQFF. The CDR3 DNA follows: TGCGCCAGCAGCTTGGCCGGACAGGGGCCACAGGGGCAGTTCTTC.